These 30 T cell receptor beta chains were sequenced from one sample in a study of Graves' ophthalmopathy and Graves' hyperthyroidism. Amplification of the TCR beta CDR3 regions used RNA transcripts (as template). RT-PCR was first run with HTBI primers, then multiplex PCR in a second round. Each CDR3 protein gets one entry after TCRdb re-called the multiplex PCR reads with MiXCR. The sample shows 350,000 to 450,000 distinct CDR3 sequences, approximately 20% of them seen only once. Sequenced sample: peripheral blood. Receptors originate from a woman aged 18-30 years with Graves' ophthalmopathy.

This clonotype was counted at least ten times. The rearrangement links TRBV30 to TRBJ2-5; D unresolved. Looked up from germline, CDR1 is GTSNPN and CDR2 is SVGIG (reference sequence). V gave up 0 bases and J gave up 4 bases, with 9 bases separating them. This CDR3 comprises 13 residues. DNA of the CDR3: TGTGCCTGGAGTGTACGACCGCCAGAGACCCAGTACTTC. It encodes CAWSVRPPETQYF.

The chain carries TRBV7-8 and TRBJ2-5; D possibly corresponds to TRBD2 (6 bases). There are 18 residues in the CDR3. V was cut by 6 bases and J by 5 bases, with 28 bases left in between. CDR1 is SGHVS, CDR2 FQNEAQ, per germline. This chain's CDR3 is CASSFSGLLGSGRETQYF. The CDR3 DNA reads as TGTGCCAGCAGTTTCTCGGGACTCCTAGGGTCCGGGCGGGAGACCCAGTACTTC.

This chain joins TRBV20-1 and TRBJ2-7; 9 positions agree with TRBD1. The length of the CDR3 is 18 residues. Germline assignment: CDR1 DFQATT and CDR2 SNEGSKA (reference sequence). The J segment lost 3 bases and the V segment lost 5 bases, leaving 20 bases of the junction unmatched. The DNA of the CDR3 is TGCAGTGCTCGAAGCCGGGACAGGGACCCAATCATGCTCTACGAGCAGTACTTC. This translates into CSARSRDRDPIMLYEQYF.

This clonotype was counted many times. The chain is built from TRBV7-2 and TRBJ1-5, with no clear D. The germline CDR1 and CDR2 sequences are SGHTA and FQGNSA. V was shortened by 5 bases and J by 0 bases, with 8 bases between the two germline ends. The CDR3 totals 14 residues. CDR3 coding DNA: TGTGCCAGCAGCATGGGGTATAGCAATCAGCCCCAGCATTTT. Its protein is CASSMGYSNQPQHF.

The rearrangement uses TRBV4-2 and TRBJ2-5, with 9 bases matching TRBD1. After removal of 0 bases from V and 5 bases from J, the junction contained 10 bases not matched to a gene. The CDR3 spans 17 residues. Germline V lookup: CDR1 LGHNA, CDR2 YNFKEQ. For the CDR3, the DNA is TGTGCCAGCAGCCAAGAACCCCCGGGACAGGGTTACGAGACCCAGTACTTC. Translated: CASSQEPPGQGYETQYF.

This clonotype came up many times. The chain has TRBV11-2 and TRBJ1-2; tentative D call: TRBD1 (5 bases). Trimming removed 3 bases at V and 3 bases at J, with 11 bases between. CDR1 and CDR2 (germline): SGHAT, FQNNGV. The CDR3 loop spans 14 amino acids. CDR3 sequence reads: CASSLGRDYYGYTF. Written as DNA, the CDR3 is TGTGCCAGCAGCTTGGGCAGGGACTACTATGGCTACACCTTC.

This clonotype was detected ten times or more. The chain carries TRBV7-3 and TRBJ1-1; D gene ambiguous. The CDR3 covers 14 residues. Between the trimmed V and J ends, which lost 3 bases and 1 base, there was a span of 9 bases. CDR1 is SGHTA, CDR2 FQGTGA, per germline. CDR3 nucleotides: TGTGCCAGCAGCTTGGGTACTTCGAACACTGAAGCTTTCTTT. Its translation is CASSLGTSNTEAFF.

This clonotype has at least ten counts. The chain has TRBV12-3 or TRBV12-4 and TRBJ1-1, with 10 nucleotides matching TRBD1. This CDR3 contains 16 residues. The V and J ends lost 3 bases and 3 bases, in that order; junction bases with no gene match: 7. CDR3 residues: CASSLGAGQGYTEAFF. As DNA, the CDR3 is TGTGCCAGCAGTTTGGGGGCGGGACAGGGGTACACTGAAGCTTTCTTT.

This clonotype appeared many times. The J gene is TRBJ1-2, the V gene TRBV4-2; D remains unclear. Trimming left V 6 bases short and J 4 bases short, with 21 bases between. The germline V gene has CDR1 LGHNA and CDR2 YNFKEQ. This CDR3 spans 16 amino acids. The CDR3 here is CASRGNYSRERYGYTF. DNA for the CDR3: TGTGCCAGCAGGGGCAACTACTCAAGAGAGCGCTATGGCTACACCTTC.

At least ten counts were recorded for this clonotype. The rearrangement uses TRBV10-3 and TRBJ2-7, with 7 bases identical to TRBD2. CDR1 and CDR2 from the germline V gene are ENHRY and SYGVKD. With V trimmed by 7 bases and J by 3 bases, 6 bases remained unmatched. The CDR3 totals 13 residues. The CDR3 bases are TGTGCCATCAAGGCGGGACTACTCTACGAGCAGTACTTC. Translation gives CAIKAGLLYEQYF.

Ten or more counts support this clonotype. This chain links TRBV14 with TRBJ2-2; unclear D gene. The CDR3 is 18 amino acids. Germline CDR1 is SGHDN and CDR2 is FVKESK. Trimming removed 1 base at V and 3 bases at J, with 18 bases between. CDR3 in amino acids: CASSQVLVSWGDTGELFF. The CDR3 coding sequence is TGTGCCAGCAGCCAAGTTTTGGTGTCTTGGGGTGACACCGGGGAGCTGTTTTTT. Based on the CDR3 plus reference TRBV14 and TRBJ2-2, the full variable domain is EAGVTQFPSHSVIEKGQTVTLRCDPISGHDNLYWYRRVMGKEIKFLLHFVKESKQDESGMPNNRFLAERTGGTYSTLKVQPAELEDSGVYFCASSQVLVSWGDTGELFFGEGSRLTVL.

This clonotype was seen ten or more times. The chain's CDR3 is CASSSNRYSNQPQHF. The CDR3 DNA reads TGTGCCAGCAGTTCTAACCGGTATAGCAATCAGCCCCAGCATTTT. This rearrangement joins TRBV28 to TRBJ1-5, with D hard to call. V dropped 4 bases and J dropped 0 bases, with 10 bases sitting between them. Germline V gene data show CDR1 as MDHEN and CDR2 as SYDVKM. This CDR3 contains 15 residues.

This clonotype was seen at least ten times. This rearrangement joins TRBV7-9 to TRBJ2-4; D is possibly TRBD1 or TRBD2 (6 bases each). This CDR3 is 16 amino acids long. Trimming cost V 5 bases and J 0 bases, with 14 bases left between them. Germline CDR1 reads SEHNR; CDR2 reads FQNEAQ (reference sequence). The CDR3 loop is CASSPGAGLAKNIQYF. As DNA, the CDR3 is TGTGCCAGCAGCCCAGGGGCGGGACTAGCCAAAAACATTCAGTACTTC.

This clonotype occurred many times. A much larger clone sits a single nucleotide away, making a read error possible. V usage is TRBV19 and J usage is TRBJ2-5; perhaps TRBD2 as D (5 bases). Germline CDR1 LNHDA, CDR2 SQIVND (reference sequence). This CDR3 is 17 amino acids long. Here the CDR3 reads CASSEKAARAPQEAQYF. Here the CDR3 DNA reads TGTGCCAGTAGTGAGAAAGCGGCAAGGGCTCCTCAAGAGGCCCAGTACTTC.

This clonotype was detected many times. The CDR3 region is CASSSPGGGDQPQHF. In DNA, the CDR3 is TGTGCCAGCAGTTCTCCAGGGGGAGGGGATCAGCCCCAGCATTTT. The V call is TRBV28, the J call TRBJ1-5, with 7 bases lining up with TRBD1. From germline, CDR1 is MDHEN and CDR2 SYDVKM. The CDR3 contains 15 residues. J lost 5 bases, V lost 4 bases, and 8 bases had no gene match.

This clonotype has at least ten counts. This chain links TRBV7-2 with TRBJ2-4, with 7 bases aligning to TRBD1. The CDR3 consists of 17 residues. V was pared by 5 bases and J by 0 bases, with 10 bases of the junction left unmatched. CDR1 and CDR2 from the germline V gene are SGHTA and FQGNSA. In DNA form, the CDR3 reads TGTGCCAGCAGCCTTGGGGGACAGCAGAGAGCCAAAAACATTCAGTACTTC. This gives the protein CASSLGGQQRAKNIQYF.

Many counts were recorded for this clonotype. This chain uses TRBV20-1 with TRBJ1-6; no clear D. Per germline, CDR1 DFQATT and CDR2 SNEGSKA (reference sequence). The ends were cut back, 0 bases at V and 5 bases at J, with 11 bases in the middle. This CDR3 has 15 amino acids. The CDR3, as DNA: TGCAGTGCTAGAGACCCCGGTAGGGATAATTCACCCCTCCACTTT. It translates to CSARDPGRDNSPLHF.

In this sample, this clonotype turned up many times. The V and J genes are TRBV6-2 or TRBV6-3 and TRBJ2-7, with D uncertain. The CDR3 extends over 17 amino acids. Germline assignment: CDR1 MNHEY and CDR2 SVGEGT. The V end lost 5 bases, the J end lost 1 base, and 21 bases lay between the germline ends. The chain's CDR3 is CASSPHLRSLYSYEQYF. CDR3 nucleotide sequence: TGTGCCAGCAGTCCCCACCTCCGCAGTCTGTATTCCTACGAGCAGTACTTC.

V usage is TRBV7-2 and J usage is TRBJ2-5; no reliable D call. CDR3 length equals 12 residues. The germline gives CDR1 SGHTA, CDR2 FQGNSA. V lost 2 bases and J 5 bases, leaving 6 bases between the germline ends. The CDR3: CASSLLPETQYF. In DNA form, the CDR3 reads TGTGCCAGCAGCTTACTCCCGGAGACCCAGTACTTC.

The J gene is TRBJ1-1, the V gene TRBV19; a weak D match, TRBD1 (6 bases). In germline, CDR1 is LNHDA, CDR2 SQIVND (reference sequence). Trimming left V 7 bases short and J 0 bases short, with 18 bases between. This CDR3 comprises 16 residues. The CDR3 protein is CASTITVGDMNTEAFF. For the CDR3, the DNA is TGTGCCAGTACCATAACGGTGGGGGACATGAACACTGAAGCTTTCTTT.

This clonotype was observed at least ten times. A much larger clone lies one base from this, so it may be a read error. The rearrangement links TRBV29-1 to TRBJ2-5; D perhaps matches TRBD1 (6 bases). Germline-derived CDR1 and CDR2 are SQVTM and ANQGSEA. The CDR3 has 13 residues. Written as DNA, the CDR3 is TGCAGCGTCCGGGACACCCCGCAAGAGGCCCAGTACTTC. Protein: CSVRDTPQEAQYF.

This clonotype was observed at least ten times. CDR3 in DNA: TGTGCCAGTCGGACAGGGGATATGGTCACTGAAGCTTTCTTT. The encoded protein is CASRTGDMVTEAFF. The chain carries TRBV6-2 or TRBV6-3 and TRBJ1-1; 9 nucleotides match TRBD1. After removal of 9 bases from V and 4 bases from J, the junction contained 9 bases not matched to a gene. This CDR3 region has 14 residues. Per the germline V gene, CDR1 is MNHEY and CDR2 is SVGEGT.

Ten or more counts support this clonotype. The chain carries TRBV28 and TRBJ1-1, with 8 bases fitting TRBD1. The CDR3 loop spans 15 amino acids. Trimming removed 2 bases from V and 6 bases from J; junction bases left unmatched: 8. Germline CDR1 is MDHEN and CDR2 is SYDVKM. CDR3 nucleotides: TGTGCCAGCAGTTTACCAGGGGGCGGCTTGTCTGAAGCTTTCTTT. Translation: CASSLPGGGLSEAFF.

This clonotype was seen many times. The chain links TRBV5-5 to TRBJ2-7, with D possibly being TRBD1 or TRBD2 (6 bases each). V was clipped by 2 bases and J by 3 bases, with 12 bases between them. CDR1 is SGHKS and CDR2 is YYEKEE in the germline V gene (reference sequence). The CDR3 has 14 residues. The CDR3 region has the DNA TGTGCCAGCAGCTTTTCCCGGGGGCTCTACGAGCAGTACTTC. Translation gives CASSFSRGLYEQYF.

This clonotype has at least ten counts. The chain joins TRBV4-1 to TRBJ2-2; D uncertain. The CDR3 runs 14 residues. Germline V gene lookup returns CDR1 MGHRA and CDR2 YSYEKL. Trimming took 1 base from V and 3 from J, leaving 6 bases between them. The CDR3 sequence: CASSQGHHTGELFF. In nucleotides, the CDR3 is TGCGCCAGCAGCCAAGGTCACCACACCGGGGAGCTGTTTTTT.

Many counts were recorded for this clonotype. This chain uses TRBV14 with TRBJ2-5; D is uncertain. This CDR3 has 11 amino acids. Germline V lookup: CDR1 SGHDN, CDR2 FVKESK. The V and J ends lost 4 bases and 4 bases respectively, with 4 bases between them. This CDR3 reads CASSRRETQYF. The CDR3 DNA sequence: TGTGCCAGCAGCCGACGAGAGACCCAGTACTTC.

There are many counts of this clonotype. The chain uses TRBV25-1 and TRBJ2-7; the D gene is possibly TRBD1 (6 bases). V gave up 4 bases and J gave up 4 bases, with 17 bases separating them. The CDR3 loop spans 15 amino acids. The germline V gene has CDR1 MGHDK and CDR2 SYGVNS. CDR3 loop: CASSAMGDTSYEQYF. CDR3 coding DNA: TGTGCCAGCAGTGCGATGGGGGACACATCGTACGAGCAGTACTTC.

This clonotype was seen many times. This chain joins TRBV12-3 or TRBV12-4 and TRBJ1-5; D is perhaps TRBD1 (6 bases). V shed 6 bases and J shed 2 bases, with 11 bases lying between them. This CDR3 spans 14 amino acids. CDR3 residues: CASSTGWGNQPQHF. CDR3 sequence (DNA): TGTGCCAGCAGCACAGGGTGGGGCAATCAGCCCCAGCATTTT.

This clonotype was seen at least ten times. This chain uses TRBV29-1 with TRBJ2-7, with 9 bases fitting TRBD1. The V segment lost 6 bases and the J segment 3 bases; nucleotides outside the gene matches: 9. Germline CDR1 SQVTM, CDR2 ANQGSEA. CDR3 length: 14 residues. In DNA, the CDR3 is TGCAGCGTGCGGACAGGGGTCGCGTACTACGAGCAGTACTTC. Its translation: CSVRTGVAYYEQYF.

This clonotype occurred many times. The chain links TRBV19 to TRBJ1-2; D gene uncertain. Germline-derived CDR1 and CDR2 are LNHDA and SQIVND (reference sequence). Trimming cost V 3 bases and J 6 bases, with 14 bases left between them. CDR3 length: 14 residues. CDR3 amino acids: CASSMGGVVNGYTF. DNA for the CDR3: TGTGCCAGTAGTATGGGAGGAGTGGTTAATGGCTACACCTTC.